This T cell receptor (beta chain) was captured by sequencing in a study of regulatory T cells in long-lasting Graves disease. Study-wide findings and caveats: The number of shared public clonotypes was higher in persistent patients (around 2,500) than new patients (roughly 970). There was favoring of TRBV28, TRBJ1-2 and TRBJ2-5 in persistent disease.

The CDR3 is made up of 15 amino acids. Trimming cost V 7 bases and J 4 bases, with 17 bases left between them. A remark on this clonotype: What it recognizes is unknown.

The time point was: persistent/refractory GD, antithyroid drugs over 5 years with positive TRAb. Scientists built the TCR library using RNA that was extracted from PBMCs. Libraries of TCR beta came from iRepertoire HTBI primers plus Arm-PCR of CDR3 regions. TCRdb fed the multiplex PCR reads into MiXCR, producing one record per CDR3 protein. The repertoire holds under 450,000 distinct CDR3 sequences, with 23% as singletons. The starting material was peripheral blood mononuclear cells (PBMCs), obtained when the disease was refractory, from a patient treated with antithyroid drugs. V usage is TRBV12-3 or TRBV12-4 and J usage is TRBJ1-5, with D unclear. The source of this sequence is a woman in her thirties or forties with Graves disease. This CDR3 reads CASTLCCGDNQPQHF. The CDR3 region has the DNA TGTGCCAGCACCCTTTGCTGTGGGGATAATCAGCCCCAGCATTTT.